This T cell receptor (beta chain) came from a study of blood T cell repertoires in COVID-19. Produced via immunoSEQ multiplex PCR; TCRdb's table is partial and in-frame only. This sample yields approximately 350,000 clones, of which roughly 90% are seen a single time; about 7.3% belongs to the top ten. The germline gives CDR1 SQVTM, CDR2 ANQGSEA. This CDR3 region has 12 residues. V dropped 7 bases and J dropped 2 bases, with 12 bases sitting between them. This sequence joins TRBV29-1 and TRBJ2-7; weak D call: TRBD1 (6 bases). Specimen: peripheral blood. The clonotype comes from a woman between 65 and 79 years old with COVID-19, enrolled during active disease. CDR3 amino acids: CSASTGPYEQYF. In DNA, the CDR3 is TGCAGCGCTTCGACAGGCCCCTACGAGCAGTACTTC.